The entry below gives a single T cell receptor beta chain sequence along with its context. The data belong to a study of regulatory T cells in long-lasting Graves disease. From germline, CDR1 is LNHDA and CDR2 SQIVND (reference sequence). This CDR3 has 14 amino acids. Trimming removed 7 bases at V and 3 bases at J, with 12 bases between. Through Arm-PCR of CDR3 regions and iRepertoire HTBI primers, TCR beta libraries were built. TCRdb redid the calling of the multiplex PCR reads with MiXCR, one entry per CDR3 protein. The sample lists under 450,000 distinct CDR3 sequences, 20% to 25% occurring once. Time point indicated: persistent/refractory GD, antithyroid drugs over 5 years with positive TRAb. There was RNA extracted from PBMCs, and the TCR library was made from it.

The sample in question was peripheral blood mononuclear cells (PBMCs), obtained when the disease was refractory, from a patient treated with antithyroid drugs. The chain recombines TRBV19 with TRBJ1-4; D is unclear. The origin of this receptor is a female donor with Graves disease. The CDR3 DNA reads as TGTGCCAGTAAGGTGGACGGGGCTAATGAAAAACTGTTTTTT. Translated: CASKVDGANEKLFF.